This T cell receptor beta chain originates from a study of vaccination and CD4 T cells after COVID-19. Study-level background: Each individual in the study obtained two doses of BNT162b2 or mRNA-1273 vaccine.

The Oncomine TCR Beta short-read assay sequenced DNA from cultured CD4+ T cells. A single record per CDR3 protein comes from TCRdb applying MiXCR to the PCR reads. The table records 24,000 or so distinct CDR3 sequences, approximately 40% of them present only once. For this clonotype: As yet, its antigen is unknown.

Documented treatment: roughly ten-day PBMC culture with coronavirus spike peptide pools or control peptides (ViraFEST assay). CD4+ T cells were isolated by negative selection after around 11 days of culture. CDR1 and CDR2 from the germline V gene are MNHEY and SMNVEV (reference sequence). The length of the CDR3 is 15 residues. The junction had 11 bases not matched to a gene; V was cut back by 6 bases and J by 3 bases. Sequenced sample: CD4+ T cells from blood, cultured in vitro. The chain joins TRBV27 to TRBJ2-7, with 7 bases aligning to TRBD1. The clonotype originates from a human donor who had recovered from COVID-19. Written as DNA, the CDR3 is TGTGCCAGCAGAAACCCCGGACAGGCGGTCTACGAGCAGTACTTC. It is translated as CASRNPGQAVYEQYF.